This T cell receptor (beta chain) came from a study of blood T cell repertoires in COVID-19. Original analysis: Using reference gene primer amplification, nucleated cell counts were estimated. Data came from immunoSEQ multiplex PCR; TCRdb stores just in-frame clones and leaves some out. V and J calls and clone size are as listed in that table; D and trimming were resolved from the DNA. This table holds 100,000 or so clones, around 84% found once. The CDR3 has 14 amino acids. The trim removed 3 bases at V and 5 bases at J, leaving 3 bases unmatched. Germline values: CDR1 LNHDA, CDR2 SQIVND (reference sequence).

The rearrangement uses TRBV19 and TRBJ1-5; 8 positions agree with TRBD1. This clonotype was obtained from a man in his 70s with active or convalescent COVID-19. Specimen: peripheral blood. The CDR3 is CASSIDRGDQPQHF. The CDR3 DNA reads TGTGCCAGTAGTATTGACAGGGGTGATCAGCCCCAGCATTTT.